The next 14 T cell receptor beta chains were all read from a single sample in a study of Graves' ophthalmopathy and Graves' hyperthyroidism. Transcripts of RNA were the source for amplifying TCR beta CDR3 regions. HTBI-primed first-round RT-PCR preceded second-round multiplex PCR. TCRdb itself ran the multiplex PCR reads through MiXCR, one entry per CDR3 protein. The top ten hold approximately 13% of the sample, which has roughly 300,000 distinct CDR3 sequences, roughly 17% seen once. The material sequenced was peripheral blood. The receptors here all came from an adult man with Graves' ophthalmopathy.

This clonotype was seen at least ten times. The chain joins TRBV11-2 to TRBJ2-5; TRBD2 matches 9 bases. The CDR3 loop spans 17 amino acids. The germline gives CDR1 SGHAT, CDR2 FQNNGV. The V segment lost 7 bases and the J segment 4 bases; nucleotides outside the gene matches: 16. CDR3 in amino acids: CASTSRFAGGPLETQYF. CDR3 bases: TGTGCCAGCACCTCCCGGTTTGCGGGGGGGCCTTTAGAGACCCAGTACTTC.

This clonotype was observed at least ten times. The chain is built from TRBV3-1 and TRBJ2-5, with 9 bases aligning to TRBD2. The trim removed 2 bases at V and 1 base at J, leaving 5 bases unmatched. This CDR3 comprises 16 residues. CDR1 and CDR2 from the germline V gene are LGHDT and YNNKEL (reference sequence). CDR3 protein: CASSQMLAGAQETQYF. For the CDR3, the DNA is TGTGCCAGCAGCCAAATGTTAGCGGGAGCCCAAGAGACCCAGTACTTC.

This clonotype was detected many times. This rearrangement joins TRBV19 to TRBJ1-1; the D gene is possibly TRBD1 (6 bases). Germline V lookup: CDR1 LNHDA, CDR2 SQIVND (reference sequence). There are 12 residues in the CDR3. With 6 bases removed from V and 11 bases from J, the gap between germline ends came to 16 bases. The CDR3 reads CASSPLQGLAFF. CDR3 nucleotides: TGTGCCAGTAGCCCTCTACAGGGTTTGGCTTTCTTT.

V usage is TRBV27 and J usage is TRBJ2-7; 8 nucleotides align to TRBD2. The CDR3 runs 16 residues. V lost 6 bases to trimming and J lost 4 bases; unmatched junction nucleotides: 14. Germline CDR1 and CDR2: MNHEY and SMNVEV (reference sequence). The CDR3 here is CASRQKAAGVGYEQYF. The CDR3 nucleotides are TGTGCCAGCAGACAGAAGGCAGCGGGAGTTGGGTACGAGCAGTACTTC.

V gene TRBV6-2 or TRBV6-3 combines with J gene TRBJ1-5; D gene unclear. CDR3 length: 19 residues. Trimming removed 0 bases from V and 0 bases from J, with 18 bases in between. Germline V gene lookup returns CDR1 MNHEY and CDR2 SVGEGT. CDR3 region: CASSYSLPSRQYSNQPQHF. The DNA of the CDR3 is TGTGCCAGCAGTTACTCCTTACCCTCCCGGCAGTATAGCAATCAGCCCCAGCATTTT.

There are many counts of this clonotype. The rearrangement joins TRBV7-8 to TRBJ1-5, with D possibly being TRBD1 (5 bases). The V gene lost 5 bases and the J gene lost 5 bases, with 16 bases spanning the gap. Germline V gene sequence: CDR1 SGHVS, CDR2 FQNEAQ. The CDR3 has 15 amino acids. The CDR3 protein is CASSPRWQGHQPQHF. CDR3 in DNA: TGTGCCAGCAGCCCCCGCTGGCAGGGACATCAGCCCCAGCATTTT.

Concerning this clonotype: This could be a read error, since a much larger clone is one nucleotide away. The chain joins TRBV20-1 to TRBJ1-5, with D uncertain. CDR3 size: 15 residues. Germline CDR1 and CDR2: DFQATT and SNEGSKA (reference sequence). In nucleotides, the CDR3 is TGCAGTGCTAGATCCGGGAGAAGTAAAAATCGGCCCCAGCATTTT. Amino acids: CSARSGRSKNRPQHF.

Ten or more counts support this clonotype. The DNA of the CDR3 is TGTGCCAGCAGTTCCACAGCGGGACGATACGAGCAGTACTTC. This codes for CASSSTAGRYEQYF. The chain links TRBV27 to TRBJ2-7; 7 bases map to TRBD2. Per the germline V gene, CDR1 is MNHEY and CDR2 is SMNVEV (reference sequence). The CDR3 runs 14 residues. Germline trimming cut 4 bases from V and 4 bases from J; bases unmatched to any gene: 7.

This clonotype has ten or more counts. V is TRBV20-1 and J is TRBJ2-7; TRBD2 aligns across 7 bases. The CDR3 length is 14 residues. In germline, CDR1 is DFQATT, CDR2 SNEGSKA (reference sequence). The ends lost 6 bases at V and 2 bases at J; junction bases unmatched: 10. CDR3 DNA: TGCAGTGCCTCCAGAGGGCTAGCGGCCTACGAGCAGTACTTC. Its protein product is CSASRGLAAYEQYF.

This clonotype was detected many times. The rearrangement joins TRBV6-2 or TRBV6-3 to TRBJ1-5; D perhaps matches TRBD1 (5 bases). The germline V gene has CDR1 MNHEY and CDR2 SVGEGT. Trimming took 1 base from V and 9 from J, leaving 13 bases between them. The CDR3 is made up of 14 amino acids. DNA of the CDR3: TGTGCCAGCAGTTACTTAGGCAGGGCGGCGCCCCAGCATTTT. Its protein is CASSYLGRAAPQHF.

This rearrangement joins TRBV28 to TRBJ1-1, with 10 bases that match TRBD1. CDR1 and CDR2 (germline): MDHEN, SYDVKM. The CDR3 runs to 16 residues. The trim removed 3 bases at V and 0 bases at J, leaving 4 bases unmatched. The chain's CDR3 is CASSLDRGNMNTEAFF. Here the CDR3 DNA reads TGTGCCAGCAGTTTGGACAGGGGGAACATGAACACTGAAGCTTTCTTT.

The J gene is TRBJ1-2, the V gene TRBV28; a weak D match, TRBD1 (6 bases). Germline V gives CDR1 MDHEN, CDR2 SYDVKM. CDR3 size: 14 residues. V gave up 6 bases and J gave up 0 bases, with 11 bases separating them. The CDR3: CASSRTVANYGYTF. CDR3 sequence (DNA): TGTGCCAGCAGCAGGACAGTTGCTAACTATGGCTACACCTTC.

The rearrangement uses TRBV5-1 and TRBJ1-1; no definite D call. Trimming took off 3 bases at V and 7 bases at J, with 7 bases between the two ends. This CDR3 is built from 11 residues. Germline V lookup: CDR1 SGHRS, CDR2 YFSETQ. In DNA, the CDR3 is TGCGCCAGCAGCTCCCGGGGTGAAGCTTTCTTT. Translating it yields CASSSRGEAFF.

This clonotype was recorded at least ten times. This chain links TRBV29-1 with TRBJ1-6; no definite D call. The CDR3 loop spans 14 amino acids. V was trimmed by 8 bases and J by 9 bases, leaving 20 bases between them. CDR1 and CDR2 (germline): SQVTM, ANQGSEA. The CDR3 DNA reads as TGCAGCTCCCCCCGCTGGGCTTCGGGTTCACCCCTCCACTTT. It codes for CSSPRWASGSPLHF. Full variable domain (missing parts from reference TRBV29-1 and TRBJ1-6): SAVISQKPSRDICQRGTSLTIQCQVDSQVTMMFWYRQQPGQSLTLIATANQGSEATYESGFVIDKFPISRPNLTFSTLTVSNMSPEDSSIYLCSSPRWASGSPLHFGNGTRLTVT.